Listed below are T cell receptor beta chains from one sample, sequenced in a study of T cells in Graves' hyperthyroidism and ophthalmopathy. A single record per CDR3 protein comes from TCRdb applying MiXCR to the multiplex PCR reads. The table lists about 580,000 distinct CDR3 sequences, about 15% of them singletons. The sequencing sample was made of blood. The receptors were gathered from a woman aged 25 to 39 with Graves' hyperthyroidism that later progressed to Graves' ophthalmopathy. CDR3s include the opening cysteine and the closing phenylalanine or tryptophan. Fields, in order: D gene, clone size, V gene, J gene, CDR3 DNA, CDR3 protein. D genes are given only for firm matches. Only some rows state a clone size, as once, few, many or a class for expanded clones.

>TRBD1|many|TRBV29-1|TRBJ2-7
TGCAGCGTTGAAGATGTAGGGGACAGAGTCTACGAGCAGTACTTC
CSVEDVGDRVYEQYF
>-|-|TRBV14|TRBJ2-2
TGTGCCAGCAGCCAAGTTAACATACGCACCGGGGAGCTGTTTTTT
CASSQVNIRTGELFF
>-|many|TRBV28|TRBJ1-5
TGTGCCAGCAGTTTATCCCCTGACCGCAGCTATCAGCCCCAGCATTTT
CASSLSPDRSYQPQHF
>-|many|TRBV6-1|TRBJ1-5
TGTGCCAGCAAAGAGGGGGGTATGATAAGCAATCAGCCCCAGCATTTT
CASKEGGMISNQPQHF
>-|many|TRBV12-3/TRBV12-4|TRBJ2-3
TGTGCCAGCAGGGCAGGGTTCGGTACAGATACGCAGTATTTT
CASRAGFGTDTQYF
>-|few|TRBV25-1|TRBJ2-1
TGTGCCAGCGCCATTTCTAATGAGCAGTTCTTC
CASAISNEQFF
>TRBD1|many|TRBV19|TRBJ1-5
TGTGCCAGTAGGGGGACAGGGGGCCTTTTTAGCAATCAGCCCCAGCATTTT
CASRGTGGLFSNQPQHF
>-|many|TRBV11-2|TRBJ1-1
TGTGCCAGCAGCTTGTCAACCGGGAATTCTGAAGCTTTCTTT
CASSLSTGNSEAFF
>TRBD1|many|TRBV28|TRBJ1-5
TGTGCCAGCAGATCGACAGGGGGCCCGGGTCAGCCCCAGCATTTT
CASRSTGGPGQPQHF
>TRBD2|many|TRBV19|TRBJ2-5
TGTGCCAGTAGTGCCGGACTAGCGGGGCTAGAGACCCAGTACTTC
CASSAGLAGLETQYF
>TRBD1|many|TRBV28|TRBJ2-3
TGTGCCAGCAGAAAGACAGGGGCGGATACGCAGTATTTT
CASRKTGADTQYF
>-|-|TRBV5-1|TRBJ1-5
TGCGCCAGCAGCTTGTTAGGGAATAGCAATCAGCCCCAGCATTTT
CASSLLGNSNQPQHF
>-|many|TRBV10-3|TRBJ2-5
TGTGCCATCAGTGAACTTAGGGAGACCCAGTACTTC
CAISELRETQYF
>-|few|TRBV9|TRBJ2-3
TGTGCCAGCAGCGTAGCCGGGGACAACGAACGAGCAGATACGCAGTATTTT
CASSVAGDNERADTQYF
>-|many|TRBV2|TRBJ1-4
TGTGCCAGCAGTGAATGGGGGTTAAAACTGTTTTTT
CASSEWGLKLFF
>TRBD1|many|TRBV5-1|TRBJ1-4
TGCGCCAGCAGCACCGGGACAGGGGCAACTAATGAAAAACTGTTTTTT
CASSTGTGATNEKLFF
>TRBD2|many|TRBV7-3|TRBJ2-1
TGTGCCAGCAGCTTGCGAGCGGGAGGACCCTCCTACAATGAGCAGTTCTTC
CASSLRAGGPSYNEQFF
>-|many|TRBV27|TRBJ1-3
TGTGCCAGCAGAATGGACAGTACCTCTGGAAACACCATATATTTT
CASRMDSTSGNTIYF
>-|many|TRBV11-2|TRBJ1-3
TGTGCCAGCAGCTTAATCAGGGACTCTGGAAACACCATATATTTT
CASSLIRDSGNTIYF
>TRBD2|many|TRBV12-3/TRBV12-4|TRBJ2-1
TGTGCCAGCAGCTTACTAGCGGGACGGCACAATGAGCAGTTCTTC
CASSLLAGRHNEQFF
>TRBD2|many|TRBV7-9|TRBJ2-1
TGTGCCAGCAGCTCAGTGTCTAGCGGGAGTAGAAATGAGCAGTTCTTC
CASSSVSSGSRNEQFF
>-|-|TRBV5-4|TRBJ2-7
TGTGCCAGCAGCGAGACAGGTAACTCCTACGAGCAGTACTTC
CASSETGNSYEQYF
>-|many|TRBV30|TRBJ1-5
TGTGCCTGGAGTTCGGGGGGCAATCAGCCCCAGCATTTT
CAWSSGGNQPQHF
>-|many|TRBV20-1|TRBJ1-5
TGCAGTGCTAGGCGGGATAGCAATCAGCCCCAGCATTTT
CSARRDSNQPQHF
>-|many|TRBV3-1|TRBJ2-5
TGTGCCAGCAGCCAAAACAGGGTTCGGGAGACCCAGTACTTC
CASSQNRVRETQYF
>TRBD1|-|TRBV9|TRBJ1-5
TGTGCCAGCAGCCCAGGGGGACCCCCAAGTCAGCCCCAGCATTTT
CASSPGGPPSQPQHF
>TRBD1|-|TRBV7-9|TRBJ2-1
TGTGCCGGGTTAAGATCAGGGGGCGCTGGATACAATGAGCAGTTCTTC
CAGLRSGGAGYNEQFF
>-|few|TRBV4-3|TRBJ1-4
TGCGCCAGCAGCCAAGAACCCTCACAGTCCAGTTCTGGAGAAAAACTGTTTTTT
CASSQEPSQSSSGEKLFF
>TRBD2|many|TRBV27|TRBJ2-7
TGTGCCAGCACGGGTCTAGCGGGACAACCCTACGAGCAGTACTTC
CASTGLAGQPYEQYF
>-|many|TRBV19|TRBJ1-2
TGTGCCAGTACCCCCGGCAATCCCTATGGCTACACCTTC
CASTPGNPYGYTF
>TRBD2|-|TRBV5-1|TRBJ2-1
TGCGCCAGCAGCGTTAGCGGGAGCGGCAATGAGCAGTTCTTC
CASSVSGSGNEQFF
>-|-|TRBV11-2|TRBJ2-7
TGTGCCAGCAGCTTAGGGACGGGGTCCCGCGAGCAGTACTTC
CASSLGTGSREQYF
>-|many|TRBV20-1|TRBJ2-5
TGCAGTGCGCTAAGAGAAGGGGCTGGGGAGACCCAGTACTTC
CSALREGAGETQYF
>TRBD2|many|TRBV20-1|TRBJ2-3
TGCAGTGCTGCGGGACTATCCAGCACAGATACGCAGTATTTT
CSAAGLSSTDTQYF
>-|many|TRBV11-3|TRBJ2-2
TGTGCGAGCAGATATTCGGGCGGGACACCCGGGCGGAACACCGGGGAGCTGTTTTTT
CASRYSGGTPGRNTGELFF
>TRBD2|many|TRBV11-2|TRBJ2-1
TGTGCCAGCAGCTCGAGGGAGGGCCCGGGCGATGAGCAGTTCTTC
CASSSREGPGDEQFF
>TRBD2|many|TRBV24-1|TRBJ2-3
TGTGCCACCAGTGATAAAGGACTAGCGGTCACAGATACGCAGTATTTT
CATSDKGLAVTDTQYF
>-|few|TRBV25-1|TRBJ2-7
TGTGCCAGCGGGCGCATCTACGAGCAGTACTTC
CASGRIYEQYF
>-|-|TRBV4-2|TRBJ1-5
TGTGCCAGCAGCCAAGTTGGAGGGAGCAATCAGCCCCAGCATTTT
CASSQVGGSNQPQHF
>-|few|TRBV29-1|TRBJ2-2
TGCAGCGTGGGCATAGGGAGGAACACCGGGGAGCTGTTTTTT
CSVGIGRNTGELFF
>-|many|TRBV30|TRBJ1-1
TGTGCCTGGAGTCCTCAGGCAGGAGCCAAGAACACTGAAGCTTTCTTT
CAWSPQAGAKNTEAFF
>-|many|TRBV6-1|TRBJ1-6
TGTGCCAGCAGTGAAGTTGCCACGTATTCACCCCTCCACTTT
CASSEVATYSPLHF